This passage covers 2 T cell receptor beta chains from one sample sequenced in a study of T cells after yellow fever vaccination. TCRdb itself ran the 5' RACE reads through MiXCR, one entry per CDR3 protein. In the table there are about 160,000 distinct CDR3 sequences, around 7.3% of which are singletons. This material consisted of CD4+ T cells sorted from PBMCs, taken 5 to 6 days after the first yellow fever vaccination. All receptors derive from a man between 18 and 35 years old who received the YFV17D yellow fever vaccine.

V and J are TRBV29-1 and TRBJ2-3, with 11 bases that match TRBD2. This CDR3 contains 13 residues. V trimming: 4 bases; J trimming: 4 bases; junction bases outside the gene matches: 1. Per germline, CDR1 SQVTM and CDR2 ANQGSEA. The CDR3 here is CSVGSGGADTQYF. The DNA for the CDR3 is TGCAGCGTTGGTAGCGGGGGGGCAGATACGCAGTATTTT.

Worth noting for this clonotype: With a much larger clone just one base away, this may be a read error. The V call is TRBV5-1, the J call TRBJ1-6; D is uncertain. This CDR3 is built from 15 residues. Trimming pared 0 bases from V and 8 bases from J, leaving 12 bases between. Germline V gives CDR1 SGHRS, CDR2 YFSETQ. The CDR3 spells CASSLAVTRYSPLHF. CDR3 in DNA: TGCGCCAGCAGCTTGGCGGTGACGAGATATTCACCCCTCCACTTT. The complete variable domain, with remaining parts taken from reference TRBV5-1 and TRBJ1-6, reads KAGVTQTPRYLIKTRGQQVTLSCSPISGHRSVSWYQQTPGQGLQFLFEYFSETQRNKGNFPGRFSGRQFSNSRSEMNVSTLELGDSALYLCASSLAVTRYSPLHFGNGTRLTVT.